These 21 T cell receptor beta chains were all obtained from the same sample, sequenced in a study of cytomegalovirus exposure and HLA in healthy donors listed by TCRdb under 2017. Receptor amplification or capture employed the immunoSEQ multiplex PCR assay. For the multiplex PCR, a mixture combining 60 forward primers for TCR Vbeta segments and 13 reverse primers for TCR Jbeta segments was used. TCRdb re-hosts the immuneACCESS table, in-frame sequences only. Its copies lack some clones; in the studies checked, an unresolved V gene accounts for under half of them, and the cause for the rest is not known. The sample includes over 100,000 clones, with over 8% observed a single time. Together, the top ten hold 5.5% of the sample. What was sequenced was PBMCs. These receptors were taken from a man aged 40-49 years in good health and CMV-seronegative.

Relative to its sample, this clone is medium-sized. This chain uses TRBV15 with TRBJ2-3, with 7 bases lining up with TRBD2. CDR3 length: 15 amino acids. Germline V gene data show CDR1 as LNHNV and CDR2 as YYDKDF (reference sequence). V lost 0 bases, J lost 1 base, and 1 base stayed unmatched. CDR3 residues: CATSRDAGGTDTQYF. CDR3 bases: TGTGCCACCAGCAGAGATGCGGGGGGCACAGATACGCAGTATTTT.

J is TRBJ1-4 and V is TRBV14; no firm D call. This CDR3 spans 14 amino acids. Trimming left V 4 bases short and J 7 bases short, with 13 bases between. Germline V lookup: CDR1 SGHDN, CDR2 FVKESK. For the CDR3, the DNA is TGTGCCAGCAGCCGCTTCGCGGGCAGTGAAAAACTGTTTTTT. It yields the protein CASSRFAGSEKLFF. The complete variable domain, with remaining parts taken from reference TRBV14 and TRBJ1-4, reads EAGVTQFPSHSVIEKGQTVTLRCDPISGHDNLYWYRRVMGKEIKFLLHFVKESKQDESGMPNNRFLAERTGGTYSTLKVQPAELEDSGVYFCASSRFAGSEKLFFGSGTQLSVL.

This clone was seen only a few times. V is TRBV18 and J is TRBJ2-3; 7 bases line up with TRBD2. CDR1 is KGHSH and CDR2 is LQKENI in the germline V gene. Trimming removed 5 bases from V and 2 bases from J; junction bases left unmatched: 4. The CDR3 contains 14 residues. The CDR3 bases are TGTGCCAGCTCAACGGGACTATCCACAGATACGCAGTATTTT. Its translation: CASSTGLSTDTQYF.

Points on this clone: Other DNA sequences in the sample encode the same CDR3. The CDR3 here is CASSFGTVQETQYF. The CDR3 region has the DNA TGCGCCAGCAGCTTCGGGACAGTTCAAGAGACCCAGTACTTC. The chain joins TRBV5-1 to TRBJ2-5, with TRBD1 matching 7 bases. J was trimmed by 2 bases and V by 2 bases; bases with no gene match: 3. There are 14 residues in the CDR3. Germline CDR1 reads SGHRS; CDR2 reads YFSETQ.

There are a few counts of this clone. The genes are TRBV6-5 and TRBJ2-1; 9 bases match TRBD2. Germline V gene lookup returns CDR1 MNHEY and CDR2 SVGAGI. The CDR3 consists of 13 residues. The CDR3 sequence: CAAGLAVYNEQFF. CDR3 bases: TGTGCTGCGGGACTAGCTGTATACAATGAGCAGTTCTTC.

The table lists this clone with a few counts. The chain couples TRBV5-1 to TRBJ1-2; 8 bases map to TRBD1. The CDR3 length is 16 residues. V gave up 0 bases and J gave up 5 bases; unmatched junction bases: 9. Germline CDR1 reads SGHRS; CDR2 reads YFSETQ. The CDR3 here is CASSLGTGSTQYGYTF. Here the CDR3 DNA reads TGCGCCAGCAGCTTGGGGACAGGGAGTACCCAATATGGCTACACCTTC.

This rearrangement joins TRBV2 to TRBJ2-2; D possibly corresponds to TRBD2 (6 bases). The germline V and J ends were trimmed by 6 bases and 7 bases, with 12 bases remaining between them. CDR3 length: 13 amino acids. Germline assignment: CDR1 SNHLY and CDR2 FYNNEI. The CDR3: CASSVTRNGELFF. Written as DNA, the CDR3 is TGTGCCAGCAGCGTGACTAGAAACGGGGAGCTGTTTTTT.

This clone was seen a handful of times. This chain joins TRBV11-2 and TRBJ1-4, with 8 bases lining up with TRBD1. Germline assignment: CDR1 SGHAT and CDR2 FQNNGV. V trimming: 2 bases; J trimming: 5 bases; junction bases outside the gene matches: 7. The CDR3 length is 16 residues. The CDR3 region is CASSLYYRGINEKLFF. The CDR3, as DNA: TGTGCCAGCAGCTTATATTACAGGGGGATAAATGAAAAACTGTTTTTT. Filled out from reference TRBV11-2 and TRBJ1-4, the complete variable domain reads EAGVAQSPRYKIIEKRQSVAFWCNPISGHATLYWYQQILGQGPKLLIQFQNNGVVDDSQLPKDRFSAERLKGVDSTLKIQPAKLEDSAVYLCASSLYYRGINEKLFFGSGTQLSVL.

There are a few counts of this clone. The V and J genes are TRBV27 and TRBJ2-1, with D unresolved. The germline V gene has CDR1 MNHEY and CDR2 SMNVEV (reference sequence). The CDR3 runs 14 residues. Trimming pared 7 bases from V and 5 bases from J, leaving 15 bases between. The chain's CDR3 is CASTPKSQHNEQFF. The CDR3 DNA follows: TGTGCCAGCACCCCTAAAAGTCAACACAATGAGCAGTTCTTC.

V and J are TRBV7-2 and TRBJ2-7; D ambiguous. The CDR3 covers 15 residues. V lost 3 bases, J lost 5 bases, and 17 bases lay in between. Germline-derived CDR1 and CDR2 are SGHTA and FQGNSA. The DNA of the CDR3 is TGTGCCAGCAGCTTGAGGTCTGGTACTTACGACGAGCAGTACTTC. Protein product: CASSLRSGTYDEQYF.

V gene TRBV19 combines with J gene TRBJ2-2; 8 bases map to TRBD1. V lost 0 bases to trimming and J lost 2 bases; unmatched junction nucleotides: 2. Germline-derived CDR1 and CDR2 are LNHDA and SQIVND (reference sequence). CDR3 length equals 16 residues. Written as DNA, the CDR3 is TGTGCCAGTAGTATAGATGGGACAGGCAACACCGGGGAGCTGTTTTTT. Translating gives CASSIDGTGNTGELFF.

This clone was seen only a few times. This could be a read error, since a much larger clone is one nucleotide away. The genes are TRBV11-2 and TRBJ1-1, with D hard to call. The V gene lost 5 bases and the J gene lost 3 bases, with 4 bases spanning the gap. CDR1 is SGHAT and CDR2 is FQNNGV in the germline V gene. The CDR3 is 11 residues long. DNA of the CDR3: TGTGCCAGCAGCGACTACACTGAAGCTTTCTTT. It translates to CASSDYTEAFF.

V and J are TRBV7-8 and TRBJ1-2; 8 bases match TRBD1. Unmatched junction bases numbered 10, after V lost 0 bases and J lost 4 bases. Germline values: CDR1 SGHVS, CDR2 FQNEAQ. The CDR3 is 17 residues long. The CDR3 DNA sequence: TGTGCCAGCAGCTTAGCCCCCGGACAGGGCTTAGGCTATGGCTACACCTTC. The encoded protein is CASSLAPGQGLGYGYTF.

V gene TRBV27 combines with J gene TRBJ2-1; 7 bases match TRBD2. The CDR3 has 18 amino acids. V was pared by 8 bases and J by 2 bases, with 18 bases of the junction left unmatched. Germline lookup yields CDR1 MNHEY and CDR2 SMNVEV (reference sequence). The CDR3 loop reads CASRRRSGDFMAYNEQFF. The CDR3 region has the DNA TGTGCCAGCCGGAGGAGGAGCGGGGATTTTATGGCCTACAATGAGCAGTTCTTC.

The chain recombines TRBV7-6 with TRBJ2-2, with 9 bases aligning to TRBD1. Per germline, CDR1 SGHVS and CDR2 FNYEAQ. This CDR3 region has 17 residues. V lost 7 bases and J lost 0; bases outside the gene matches: 9. In nucleotides, the CDR3 is TGTGCCAGCACTTCACAGGGGGACAGGGCGAACACCGGGGAGCTGTTTTTT. Translating it yields CASTSQGDRANTGELFF.

This clone was recorded a few times. The rearrangement links TRBV10-3 to TRBJ2-1; 10 nucleotides agree with TRBD1. Trimming removed 11 bases from V and 5 bases from J; junction bases left unmatched: 6. Per the germline V gene, CDR1 is ENHRY and CDR2 is SYGVKD. The CDR3 is 13 amino acids. The CDR3 sequence: CALGTGADNEQFF. The DNA for the CDR3 is TGTGCCCTCGGGACAGGGGCTGACAATGAGCAGTTCTTC.

The V and J genes are TRBV7-6 and TRBJ2-7, with 8 bases identical to TRBD1. The CDR3 runs 15 residues. Germline CDR1 is SGHVS and CDR2 is FNYEAQ. V trimming: 4 bases; J trimming: 5 bases; junction bases outside the gene matches: 10. CDR3 protein: CASSSSRQGRNEQYF. DNA of the CDR3: TGTGCCAGCAGCTCTTCGAGACAGGGGAGGAACGAGCAGTACTTC.

This clone was counted a few times. The gene calls are TRBV7-9 and TRBJ1-4; perhaps TRBD1 as D (5 bases). The CDR3 is 16 amino acids. V lost 2 bases to trimming and J lost 4 bases, with 14 bases between them. CDR1 and CDR2 from the germline V gene are SEHNR and FQNEAQ (reference sequence). In DNA form, the CDR3 reads TGTGCCAGCAGCTTATTGGGGCCCAGTGGTAATGAAAAACTGTTTTTT. This codes for CASSLLGPSGNEKLFF.

This clone was picked up a small number of times. V is TRBV6-5 and J is TRBJ1-1; possible D gene TRBD1, 5 bases. The CDR3 contains 12 residues. CDR1 MNHEY and CDR2 SVGAGI come from the germline V gene. The V gene lost 7 bases and the J gene lost 11 bases, with 17 bases spanning the gap. CDR3 sequence (DNA): TGTGCCAGCAATGGGGGAGGCAGTCGGGCTTTCTTT. This encodes CASNGGGSRAFF.

The V gene is TRBV6-6, the J gene TRBJ1-5; tentatively, D is TRBD1 (6 bases). CDR1 MNHNY and CDR2 SVGAGI come from the germline V gene (reference sequence). This CDR3 contains 15 residues. V dropped 0 bases and J dropped 4 bases, with 10 bases sitting between them. The CDR3 DNA reads as TGTGCCAGCAGTTACTCTAGGCAGGGGAATCAGCCCCAGCATTTT. Protein sequence: CASSYSRQGNQPQHF.

This clone appeared a few times. The V and J genes are TRBV7-2 and TRBJ2-2; tentatively, D is TRBD2 (6 bases). Germline V gene lookup returns CDR1 SGHTA and CDR2 FQGNSA. CDR3 length equals 15 residues. The V end was cut by 5 bases, the J end by 4 bases, with 14 bases between. CDR3 residues: CASSPRRDSTGELFF. CDR3 coding DNA: TGTGCCAGCAGCCCTCGGAGGGATTCCACCGGGGAGCTGTTTTTT.